The clone carrying this TCR beta chain was detected ten times or more. Its antigen is still unknown. TCR beta CDR3 region amplification was performed from RNA transcripts. RT-PCR in the first round (using the HTBI primer set) targeted the TCR CDR3. TCRdb re-derived calls from the multiplex PCR reads in MiXCR, one entry per CDR3 protein. The repertoire consists of around 360,000 distinct CDR3 sequences, with roughly 15% occurring once and the leading ten covering approximately 19%. The data were taken from a study of T cells in Graves' hyperthyroidism and ophthalmopathy. Study conclusions and caveats: Blood also held most thyroid clonotypes expanded beyond 0.001.

Germline V gene data show CDR1 as SEHNR and CDR2 as FQNEAQ (reference sequence). Trimming took 2 bases from V and 4 from J, leaving 16 bases between them. The CDR3 contains 16 residues. Ophthalmopathy patients had Clinical Activity Score at least 3, NOSPECS grade at least 4, duration under 3 months. The TCR was taken from an older woman with Graves' ophthalmopathy. Material for sequencing was blood. The rearrangement links TRBV7-9 to TRBJ2-3; a possible D gene is TRBD2 (6 bases). The CDR3 DNA is TGTGCCAGCAGCTTATGGGGAACCGGGGAGGCAGATACGCAGTATTTT. Its protein product is CASSLWGTGEADTQYF.